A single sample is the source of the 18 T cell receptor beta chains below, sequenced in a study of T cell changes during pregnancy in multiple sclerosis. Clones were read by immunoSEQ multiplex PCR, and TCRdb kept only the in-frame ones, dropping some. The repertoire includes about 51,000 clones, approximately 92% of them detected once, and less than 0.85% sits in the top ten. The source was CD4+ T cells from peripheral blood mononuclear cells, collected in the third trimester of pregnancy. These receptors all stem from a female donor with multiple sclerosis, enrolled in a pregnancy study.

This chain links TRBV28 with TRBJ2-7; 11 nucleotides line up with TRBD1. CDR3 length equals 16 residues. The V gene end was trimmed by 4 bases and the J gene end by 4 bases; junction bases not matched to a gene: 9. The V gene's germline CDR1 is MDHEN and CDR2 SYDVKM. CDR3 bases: TGTGCCAGCAGTTCCCCTTCGGGACAGGGGGTATACGAGCAGTACTTC. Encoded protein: CASSSPSGQGVYEQYF.

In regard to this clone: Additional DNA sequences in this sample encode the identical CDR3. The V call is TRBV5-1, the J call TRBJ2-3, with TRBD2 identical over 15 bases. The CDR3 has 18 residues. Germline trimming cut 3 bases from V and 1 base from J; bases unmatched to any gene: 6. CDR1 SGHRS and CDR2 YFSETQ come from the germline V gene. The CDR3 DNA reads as TGCGCCAGCAGCTCGGGACTAGCGGGAGGATGGGGCACAGATACGCAGTATTTT. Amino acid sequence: CASSSGLAGGWGTDTQYF. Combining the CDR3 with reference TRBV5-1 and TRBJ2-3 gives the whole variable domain KAGVTQTPRYLIKTRGQQVTLSCSPISGHRSVSWYQQTPGQGLQFLFEYFSETQRNKGNFPGRFSGRQFSNSRSEMNVSTLELGDSALYLCASSSGLAGGWGTDTQYFGPGTRLTVL.

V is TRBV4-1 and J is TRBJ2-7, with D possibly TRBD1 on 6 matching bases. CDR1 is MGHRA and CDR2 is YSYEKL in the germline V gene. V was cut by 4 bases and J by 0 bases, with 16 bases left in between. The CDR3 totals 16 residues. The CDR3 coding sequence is TGCGCCAGCAGCCTAGGGCAGGGGCTCAGCTCCTACGAGCAGTACTTC. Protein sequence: CASSLGQGLSSYEQYF.

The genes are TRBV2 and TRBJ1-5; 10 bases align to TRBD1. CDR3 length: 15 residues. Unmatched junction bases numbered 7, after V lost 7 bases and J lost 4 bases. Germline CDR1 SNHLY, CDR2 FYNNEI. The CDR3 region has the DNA TGTGCCAGCAAGGAGAGGACAGGGGGGAATCAGCCCCAGCATTTT. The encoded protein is CASKERTGGNQPQHF.

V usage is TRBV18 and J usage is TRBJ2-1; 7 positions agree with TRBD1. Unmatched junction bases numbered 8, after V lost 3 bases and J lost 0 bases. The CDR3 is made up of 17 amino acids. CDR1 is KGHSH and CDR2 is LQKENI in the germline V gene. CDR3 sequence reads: CASSPQLGTASYNEQFF. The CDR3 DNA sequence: TGTGCCAGCTCACCCCAATTGGGGACAGCCTCCTACAATGAGCAGTTCTTC.

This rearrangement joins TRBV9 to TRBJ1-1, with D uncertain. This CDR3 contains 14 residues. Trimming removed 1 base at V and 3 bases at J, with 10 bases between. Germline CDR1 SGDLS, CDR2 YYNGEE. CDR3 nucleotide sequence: TGTGCCAGCAGCGTAACCCCAGCGGACACTGAAGCTTTCTTT. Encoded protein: CASSVTPADTEAFF.

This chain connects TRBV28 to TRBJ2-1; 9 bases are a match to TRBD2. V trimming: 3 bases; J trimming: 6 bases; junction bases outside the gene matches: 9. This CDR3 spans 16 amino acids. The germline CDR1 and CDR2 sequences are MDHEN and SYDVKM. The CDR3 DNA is TGTGCCAGCAGTTTGAGGGCGGGAGGGTTAGCCAATGAGCAGTTCTTC. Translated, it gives CASSLRAGGLANEQFF.

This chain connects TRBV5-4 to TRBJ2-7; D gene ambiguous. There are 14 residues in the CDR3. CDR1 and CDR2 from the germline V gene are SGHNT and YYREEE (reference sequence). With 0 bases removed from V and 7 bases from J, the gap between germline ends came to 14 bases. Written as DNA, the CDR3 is TGTGCCAGCAGCTTGGGTTCGGAGCTTGGGGAGCAGTACTTC. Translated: CASSLGSELGEQYF. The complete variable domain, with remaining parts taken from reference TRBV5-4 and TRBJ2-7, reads ETGVTQSPTHLIKTRGQQVTLRCSSQSGHNTVSWYQQALGQGPQFIFQYYREEENGRGNFPPRFSGLQFPNYSSELNVNALELDDSALYLCASSLGSELGEQYFGPGTRLTVT.

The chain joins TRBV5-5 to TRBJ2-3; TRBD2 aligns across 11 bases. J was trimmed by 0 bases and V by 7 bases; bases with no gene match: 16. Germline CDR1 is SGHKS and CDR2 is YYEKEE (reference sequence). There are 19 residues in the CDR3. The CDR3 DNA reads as TGTGCCAGCTATTTACTAGCGGGAGATGAGGGGGCCAGCACAGATACGCAGTATTTT. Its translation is CASYLLAGDEGASTDTQYF. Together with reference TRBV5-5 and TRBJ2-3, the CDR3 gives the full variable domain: DAGVTQSPTHLIKTRGQQVTLRCSPISGHKSVSWYQQVLGQGPQFIFQYYEKEERGRGNFPDRFSARQFPNYSSELNVNALLLGDSALYLCASYLLAGDEGASTDTQYFGPGTRLTVL.

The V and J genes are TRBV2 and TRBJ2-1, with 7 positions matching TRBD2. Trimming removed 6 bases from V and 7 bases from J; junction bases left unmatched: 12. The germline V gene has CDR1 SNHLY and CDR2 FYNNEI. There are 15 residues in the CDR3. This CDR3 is CASSREVAGSNEQFF. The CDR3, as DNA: TGTGCCAGCAGCCGCGAGGTAGCGGGTTCTAATGAGCAGTTCTTC.

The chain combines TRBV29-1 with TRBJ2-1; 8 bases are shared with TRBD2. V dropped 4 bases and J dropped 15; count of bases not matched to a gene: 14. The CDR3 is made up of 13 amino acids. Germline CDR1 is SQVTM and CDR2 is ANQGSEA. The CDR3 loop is CSVGNGGASAPFF. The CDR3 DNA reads TGCAGCGTTGGTAACGGGGGGGCTAGCGCCCCGTTCTTC.

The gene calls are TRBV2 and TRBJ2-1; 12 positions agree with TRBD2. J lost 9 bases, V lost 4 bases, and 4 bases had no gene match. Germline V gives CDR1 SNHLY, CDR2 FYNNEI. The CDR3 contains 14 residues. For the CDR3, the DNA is TGTGCCAGCAGTGGGACTAGCGGGATGGGTGAGCAGTTCTTC. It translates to CASSGTSGMGEQFF.

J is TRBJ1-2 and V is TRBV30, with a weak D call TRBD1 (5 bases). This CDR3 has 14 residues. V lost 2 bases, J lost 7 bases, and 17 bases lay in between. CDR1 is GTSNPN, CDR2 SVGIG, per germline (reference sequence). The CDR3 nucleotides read TGTGCCTGGAGTTTTCCCGACAGTTTCGGTGGCTACACCTTC. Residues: CAWSFPDSFGGYTF.

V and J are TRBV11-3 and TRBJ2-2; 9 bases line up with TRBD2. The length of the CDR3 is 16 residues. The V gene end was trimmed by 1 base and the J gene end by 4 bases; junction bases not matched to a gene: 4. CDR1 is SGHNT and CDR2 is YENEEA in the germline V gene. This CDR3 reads CASSLGGLAGTGELFF. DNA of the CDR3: TGTGCCAGCAGCTTAGGGGGACTAGCAGGCACCGGGGAGCTGTTTTTT. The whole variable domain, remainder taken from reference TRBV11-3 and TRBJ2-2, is EAGVVQSPRYKIIEKKQPVAFWCNPISGHNTLYWYLQNLGQGPELLIRYENEEAVDDSQLPKDRFSAERLKGVDSTLKIQPAELGDSAVYLCASSLGGLAGTGELFFGEGSRLTVL.

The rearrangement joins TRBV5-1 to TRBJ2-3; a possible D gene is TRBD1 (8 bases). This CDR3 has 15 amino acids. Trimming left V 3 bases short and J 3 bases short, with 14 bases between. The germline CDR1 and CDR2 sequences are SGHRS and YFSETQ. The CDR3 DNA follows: TGCGCCAGCAGCTCAATACAGGGGGGGACAGATACGCAGTATTTT. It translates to CASSSIQGGTDTQYF.

The CDR3 reads CASSFYRGQYNEQFF. In DNA, the CDR3 is TGTGCCAGCAGCTTCTACAGGGGTCAGTACAATGAGCAGTTCTTC. This chain connects TRBV7-8 to TRBJ2-1; TRBD1 matches 7 bases. J was trimmed by 4 bases and V by 3 bases; bases with no gene match: 6. The CDR3 is made up of 15 amino acids. From germline, CDR1 is SGHVS and CDR2 FQNEAQ.

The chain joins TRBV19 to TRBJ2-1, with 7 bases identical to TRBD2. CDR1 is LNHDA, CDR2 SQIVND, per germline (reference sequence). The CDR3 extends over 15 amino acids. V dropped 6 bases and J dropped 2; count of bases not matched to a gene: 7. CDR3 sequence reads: CASRLRAGTYNEQFF. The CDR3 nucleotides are TGTGCCAGTAGGCTTCGAGCGGGGACCTACAATGAGCAGTTCTTC.

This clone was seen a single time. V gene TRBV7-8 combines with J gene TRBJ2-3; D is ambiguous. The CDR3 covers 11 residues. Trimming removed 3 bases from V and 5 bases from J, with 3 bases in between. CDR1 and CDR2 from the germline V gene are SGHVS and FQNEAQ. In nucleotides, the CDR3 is TGTGCCAGCAGCTTTAGAGATACGCAGTATTTT. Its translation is CASSFRDTQYF.